A single sample gave rise to the 3 T cell receptor beta chains below, sequenced in a study of shared clonotypes between healthy human individuals (dated by TCRdb to about 2020). Receptor libraries were prepared by the immunoSEQ multiplex PCR assay. This is the immuneACCESS table as TCRdb keeps it, with only in-frame sequences that have V and J called. A part of the clones is gone; compared with another copy, unresolved V genes explain less than half, and the rest is unexplained. The sample table records over a million clones; approximately 98.5% of these occur just once. The ten largest clonotypes hold around 0.38% of the sample. Sequencing used naive CD4+ T cells sorted from blood. Sample cell subset or site, as interpreted from the label and publication: CD45RA+ positively selected. The receptors were sampled from a man younger than 45 in good health.

The rearrangement links TRBV7-3 to TRBJ2-1; 7 nucleotides match TRBD2. The CDR3 runs to 15 residues. V gave up 3 bases and J gave up 7 bases; unmatched junction bases: 9. Per germline, CDR1 SGHTA and CDR2 FQGTGA. CDR3 loop: CASSFGGRGSNEQFF. CDR3 coding DNA: TGTGCCAGCAGCTTCGGCGGGAGAGGTTCAAATGAGCAGTTCTTC. The complete variable domain, with remaining parts taken from reference TRBV7-3 and TRBJ2-1, reads GAGVSQTPSNKVTEKGKYVELRCDPISGHTALYWYRQSLGQGPEFLIYFQGTGAADDSGLPNDRFFAVRPEGSVSTLKIQRTERGDSAVYLCASSFGGRGSNEQFFGPGTRLTVL.

This clone was observed a single time. V and J are TRBV9 and TRBJ2-3; the match to TRBD1 covers 7 bases. Germline trimming cut 3 bases from V and 1 base from J; bases unmatched to any gene: 8. This CDR3 has 16 amino acids. Looked up from germline, CDR1 is SGDLS and CDR2 is YYNGEE. CDR3 nucleotide sequence: TGTGCCAGCAGCGCCGACAGGGCTTGGGGCACAGATACGCAGTATTTT. As protein: CASSADRAWGTDTQYF. The whole variable domain, remainder taken from reference TRBV9 and TRBJ2-3, is DSGVTQTPKHLITATGQRVTLRCSPRSGDLSVYWYQQSLDQGLQFLIQYYNGEERAKGNILERFSAQQFPDLHSELNLSSLELGDSALYFCASSADRAWGTDTQYFGPGTRLTVL.

The chain couples TRBV5-1 to TRBJ1-1; 9 bases agree with TRBD1. The CDR3 consists of 15 residues. From germline, CDR1 is SGHRS and CDR2 YFSETQ. V dropped 1 base and J dropped 4; count of bases not matched to a gene: 5. Written as DNA, the CDR3 is TGCGCCAGCAGCTTGCTCGGGACAGGGAGCACTGAAGCTTTCTTT. Translation: CASSLLGTGSTEAFF.